The 29 T cell receptor beta chains given below trace back to one sample, sequenced in a study of blood T cell repertoires in COVID-19. Using immunoSEQ multiplex PCR, the repertoire was profiled, and TCRdb retains in-frame clones only, with some absent. Of roughly 120,000 clones listed, 87% are singletons. The sample consisted of peripheral blood. Receptors were obtained from a human donor in a cohort sampled during active COVID-19.

Worth noting for this clone: Lacking the conserved final phenylalanine or tryptophan, this CDR3 likely reflects a read error. The rearrangement links TRBV6-5 to TRBJ1-1; D gene unclear. Trimming pared 0 bases from V and 1 base from J, leaving 9 bases between. CDR1 is MNHEY and CDR2 is SVGAGI in the germline V gene. The CDR3 has 15 residues. CDR3 in DNA: TGTGCCAGCAGTTACTCCCCCGGGAGGAACACTGAAGCTTTCCTT. Translating it yields CASSYSPGRNTEAFL.

The chain employs TRBV4-2 and TRBJ2-3; 9 nucleotides match TRBD2. From germline, CDR1 is LGHNA and CDR2 YNFKEQ. Unmatched junction bases numbered 13, after V lost 3 bases and J lost 6 bases. This CDR3 comprises 17 residues. The chain's CDR3 is CASSQGGAGGPVDTQYF. CDR3 DNA: TGTGCCAGCAGCCAGGGAGGGGCGGGAGGGCCCGTGGATACGCAGTATTTT.

The CDR3 DNA follows: TGTGCCTGGAGTATGAGCTCCTACAATGAGCAGTTCTTC. Translating it yields CAWSMSSYNEQFF. V usage is TRBV30 and J usage is TRBJ2-1; D is unclear. The germline gives CDR1 GTSNPN, CDR2 SVGIG (reference sequence). Between the trimmed V and J ends, which lost 2 bases and 0 bases, there was a span of 5 bases. The CDR3 contains 13 residues. Full variable domain (remainder filled in from reference TRBV30 and TRBJ2-1): SQTIHQWPATLVQPVGSPLSLECTVEGTSNPNLYWYRQAAGRGLQLLFYSVGIGQISSEVPQNLSASRPQDRQFILSSKKLLLSDSGFYLCAWSMSSYNEQFFGPGTRLTVL.

CDR3 coding DNA: TGCGCCAGCAGCTTGGAGCTAAACTCCTACAATGAGCAGTTCTTC. Amino acids: CASSLELNSYNEQFF. This chain uses TRBV5-1 with TRBJ2-1; D is unclear. Deletions cut 0 bases from V and 0 bases from J, with 7 bases between. The CDR3 contains 15 residues. The V gene's germline CDR1 is SGHRS and CDR2 YFSETQ.

This clone showed up just once. V gene TRBV6-1 combines with J gene TRBJ2-1; 9 bases line up with TRBD1. Germline values: CDR1 MNHNS, CDR2 SASEGT. This CDR3 has 18 amino acids. The V segment lost 1 base and the J segment 3 bases; nucleotides outside the gene matches: 10. The CDR3 sequence is CASSEGGQGVRLYNEQFF. The CDR3 nucleotides read TGTGCCAGCAGTGAAGGGGGACAGGGAGTGCGACTCTACAATGAGCAGTTCTTC.

On this clone itself: The junction differs from germline at one of its ends, possibly a read error. The chain employs TRBV2 and TRBJ2-1, with 11 bases identical to TRBD2. Germline values: CDR1 SNHLY, CDR2 FYNNEI. CDR3 length: 12 amino acids. The CDR3 spells CASSGFGTSGLF. The CDR3 region has the DNA TGTGCCAGCAGTGGGTTCGGGACTAGCGGCCTCTTC.

The J gene is TRBJ2-1, the V gene TRBV4-3, with D maybe TRBD2 (6 bases). The CDR3 consists of 16 residues. CDR1 and CDR2 (germline): LGHNA, YSLEER. The V gene lost 0 bases and the J gene lost 4 bases, with 13 bases spanning the gap. The DNA for the CDR3 is TGCGCCAGCAGCCAAGATATACGGGGGTCATACAATGAGCAGTTCTTC. Translating it yields CASSQDIRGSYNEQFF.

V and J are TRBV5-4 and TRBJ2-7; 8 bases agree with TRBD2. Germline-derived CDR1 and CDR2 are SGHNT and YYREEE (reference sequence). CDR3 length: 15 amino acids. V shed 5 bases, J shed 3 bases, and the junction held 10 bases outside the gene matches. The CDR3 DNA reads as TGTGCCAGCAGTCCTTCCGGGACTAGGAACTACGAGCAGTACTTC. Protein: CASSPSGTRNYEQYF.

This chain connects TRBV4-3 to TRBJ1-1; TRBD1 agrees at 9 bases. This CDR3 has 17 amino acids. Germline assignment: CDR1 LGHNA and CDR2 YSLEER. The V segment lost 1 base and the J segment 0 bases; nucleotides outside the gene matches: 6. The CDR3 reads CASSQVTGGLMNTEAFF. CDR3 nucleotides: TGCGCCAGCAGCCAAGTCACAGGGGGCCTCATGAACACTGAAGCTTTCTTT.

The V gene is TRBV11-3, the J gene TRBJ2-7, with 10 bases that match TRBD2. The CDR3 is made up of 14 amino acids. V dropped 5 bases and J dropped 3; count of bases not matched to a gene: 4. Germline V gene sequence: CDR1 SGHNT, CDR2 YENEEA. The CDR3 DNA sequence: TGTGCCAGCAGCAAAAGCGGGGGGGGCTACGAGCAGTACTTC. Translating it yields CASSKSGGGYEQYF.

The rearrangement joins TRBV6-2 or TRBV6-3 to TRBJ2-7, with TRBD1 as a possible D gene (6 bases). V gave up 6 bases and J gave up 4 bases, with 13 bases separating them. Germline V CDR1 and CDR2: MNHEY, SVGEGT. The CDR3 contains 13 residues. CDR3 region: CASSPRGRYEQYF. For the CDR3, the DNA is TGTGCCAGCAGCCCCAGGGGTAGGTACGAGCAGTACTTC.

This chain uses TRBV7-8 with TRBJ2-1, with TRBD1 matching 8 bases. Germline V lookup: CDR1 SGHVS, CDR2 FQNEAQ. This CDR3 contains 15 residues. V shed 1 base, J shed 3 bases, and the junction held 2 bases outside the gene matches. In DNA form, the CDR3 reads TGTGCCAGCAGCTTAGAACAGGGGGTCTACAATGAGCAGTTCTTC. Translation gives CASSLEQGVYNEQFF.

The V and J genes are TRBV7-9 and TRBJ2-7; 10 positions agree with TRBD1. The CDR3 length is 14 residues. Germline trimming cut 5 bases from V and 3 bases from J; bases unmatched to any gene: 4. Germline CDR1 and CDR2: SEHNR and FQNEAQ (reference sequence). The CDR3 region is CASSRTGGNYEQYF. CDR3 bases: TGTGCCAGCAGCAGGACAGGGGGTAACTACGAGCAGTACTTC.

This clone came up once. This chain uses TRBV5-6 with TRBJ2-2; D remains ambiguous. Germline V lookup: CDR1 SGHDT, CDR2 YYEEEE. There are 17 residues in the CDR3. The germline V and J ends were trimmed by 4 bases and 0 bases, with 16 bases remaining between them. CDR3 sequence (DNA): TGTGCCAGCAGCACCCAAGCGCAGACTTCGAACACCGGGGAGCTGTTTTTT. The encoded protein is CASSTQAQTSNTGELFF.

This clone has more than one count but fewer than ten. The chain joins TRBV11-2 to TRBJ2-2, with 7 bases lining up with TRBD1. J was trimmed by 7 bases and V by 5 bases; bases with no gene match: 10. The CDR3 contains 15 residues. Germline V gives CDR1 SGHAT, CDR2 FQNNGV. CDR3 protein: CASSLQQGMGGELFF. In DNA form, the CDR3 reads TGTGCCAGCAGCCTTCAACAGGGGATGGGCGGGGAGCTGTTTTTT.

This rearrangement joins TRBV2 to TRBJ1-2, with D tentatively TRBD1 (5 bases). The germline V gene encodes CDR1 SNHLY and CDR2 FYNNEI. V dropped 3 bases and J dropped 2 bases, with 10 bases sitting between them. The CDR3 totals 14 residues. This CDR3 reads CASSELTANYGYTF. Here the CDR3 DNA reads TGTGCCAGCAGTGAGCTGACAGCGAACTATGGCTACACCTTC.

The chain is built from TRBV19 and TRBJ2-1; D possibly corresponds to TRBD1 (5 bases). V shed 4 bases and J shed 6 bases, with 7 bases lying between them. The CDR3 runs 12 residues. Germline CDR1 and CDR2: LNHDA and SQIVND (reference sequence). Here the CDR3 reads CASSTDTNEQFF. DNA for the CDR3: TGTGCCAGTAGTACGGACACCAATGAGCAGTTCTTC.

The rearrangement uses TRBV9 and TRBJ2-3; 7 nucleotides line up with TRBD1. Germline-derived CDR1 and CDR2 are SGDLS and YYNGEE. Trimming took 2 bases from V and 0 from J; bases not matched to a gene: 0. This CDR3 contains 14 residues. CDR3 coding DNA: TGTGCCAGCAGCGTCAGGGGGAGCACAGATACGCAGTATTTT. Amino acids: CASSVRGSTDTQYF.

J is TRBJ2-3 and V is TRBV7-9; a weak D match, TRBD2 (5 bases). Germline CDR1 SEHNR, CDR2 FQNEAQ (reference sequence). The CDR3 loop spans 13 amino acids. Between the trimmed V and J ends, which lost 5 bases and 4 bases, there was a span of 10 bases. In DNA, the CDR3 is TGTGCCAGCAGCGTGCTAGCAGCAGATACGCAGTATTTT. Translation: CASSVLAADTQYF.

This chain uses TRBV5-1 with TRBJ1-4; 8 bases are a match to TRBD1. V gave up 1 base and J gave up 8 bases; unmatched junction bases: 7. The CDR3 has 15 amino acids. CDR1 is SGHRS, CDR2 YFSETQ, per germline. CDR3 coding DNA: TGCGCCAGCAGCTTGTATGGACAGGGCTACGAAAAACTGTTTTTT. Protein: CASSLYGQGYEKLFF.

This chain joins TRBV20-1 and TRBJ2-7; 8 nucleotides match TRBD1. The germline gives CDR1 DFQATT, CDR2 SNEGSKA (reference sequence). Losses at the gene ends were 3 bases for V and 7 bases for J; bases not matched to a gene: 2. The CDR3 totals 11 residues. CDR3 bases: TGCAGTGCTAGCGACAGGGGAGAGCAGTACTTC. It encodes CSASDRGEQYF.

The V call is TRBV7-3, the J call TRBJ2-3; 8 bases are a match to TRBD2. The length of the CDR3 is 15 residues. V lost 5 bases and J lost 4; bases outside the gene matches: 8. Looked up from germline, CDR1 is SGHTA and CDR2 is FQGTGA. This CDR3 reads CASSPGRGVPDTQYF. The DNA for the CDR3 is TGTGCCAGCAGCCCGGGGCGGGGGGTCCCAGATACGCAGTATTTT.

With regard to this clone: Compared with germline, one end of the junction differs, possibly owing to a read error. This chain joins TRBV3-1 (or the pseudogene TRBV3-2) and TRBJ2-7, with 12 bases lining up with TRBD2. The CDR3 loop spans 14 amino acids. CDR1 and CDR2 from the germline V gene are LGHDT and YNNKEL (reference sequence). CDR3 in amino acids: CASSQSSGRATRFF. The CDR3 coding sequence is TGTGCCAGCAGCCAATCTAGCGGGAGGGCCACACGGTTCTTC.

The rearrangement uses TRBV7-8 and TRBJ2-7; 12 bases match TRBD2. Germline CDR1 is SGHVS and CDR2 is FQNEAQ. The CDR3 runs to 16 residues. The junction had 4 bases not matched to a gene; V was cut back by 3 bases and J by 1 base. This chain's CDR3 is CASSFSGLAGSYEQYF. CDR3 nucleotides: TGTGCCAGCAGCTTTTCGGGACTAGCGGGTTCCTACGAGCAGTACTTC.

V usage is TRBV7-3 and J usage is TRBJ1-6; no clear D. Germline CDR1 reads SGHTA; CDR2 reads FQGTGA. The CDR3 is made up of 16 amino acids. V was clipped by 1 base and J by 7 bases, with 14 bases between them. The DNA of the CDR3 is TGTGCCAGCAGCTTAAATGGAGACCCCGGGAATTCACCCCTCCACTTT. As protein: CASSLNGDPGNSPLHF.

This chain uses TRBV28 with TRBJ2-7, with 10 bases identical to TRBD1. Per the germline V gene, CDR1 is MDHEN and CDR2 is SYDVKM. Trimming removed 1 base from V and 8 bases from J; junction bases left unmatched: 11. The CDR3 spans 16 residues. CDR3 DNA sequence: TGTGCCAGCAGTTTATATGGAGACAGGGGGCCTTCCCAGCAGTACTTC. Its protein is CASSLYGDRGPSQQYF.

V gene TRBV7-8 combines with J gene TRBJ2-3, with TRBD1 matching over 7 bases. Per the germline V gene, CDR1 is SGHVS and CDR2 is FQNEAQ. The CDR3 contains 17 residues. J gave up 0 bases and V 5 bases, and 11 bases lay outside the gene matches. The CDR3 protein is CASSRLNTGASTDTQYF. The CDR3, as DNA: TGTGCCAGCAGCAGACTAAACACAGGGGCTAGCACAGATACGCAGTATTTT.

V is TRBV5-6 and J is TRBJ2-5, with D maybe TRBD2 (6 bases). Trimming took 3 bases from V and 1 from J, leaving 13 bases between them. The CDR3 extends over 15 amino acids. CDR1 and CDR2 from the germline V gene are SGHDT and YYEEEE. CDR3 DNA: TGTGCCAGCAGCTCGAGGGCGGGACTCCAAGAGACCCAGTACTTC. Its protein product is CASSSRAGLQETQYF.

The rearrangement links TRBV5-5 to TRBJ1-2; 10 nucleotides agree with TRBD1. The V segment lost 4 bases and the J segment 5 bases; nucleotides outside the gene matches: 5. The CDR3 has 14 amino acids. The germline V gene encodes CDR1 SGHKS and CDR2 YYEKEE (reference sequence). The CDR3, as DNA: TGTGCCAGCAGCCCTGGGACAGGGGTTTATGGCTACACCTTC. Translated, it gives CASSPGTGVYGYTF.